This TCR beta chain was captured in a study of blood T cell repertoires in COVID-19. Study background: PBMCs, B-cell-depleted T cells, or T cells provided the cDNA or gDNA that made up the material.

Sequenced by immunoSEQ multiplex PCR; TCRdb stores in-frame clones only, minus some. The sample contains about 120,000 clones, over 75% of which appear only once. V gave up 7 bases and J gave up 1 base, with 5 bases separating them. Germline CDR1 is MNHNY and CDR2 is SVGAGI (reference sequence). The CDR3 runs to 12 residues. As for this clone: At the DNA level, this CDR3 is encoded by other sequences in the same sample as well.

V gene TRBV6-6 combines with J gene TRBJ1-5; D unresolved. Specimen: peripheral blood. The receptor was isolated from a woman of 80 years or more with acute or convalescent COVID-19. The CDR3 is CASTQSNQPQHF. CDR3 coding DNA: TGTGCCAGCACCCAGAGCAATCAGCCCCAGCATTTT.